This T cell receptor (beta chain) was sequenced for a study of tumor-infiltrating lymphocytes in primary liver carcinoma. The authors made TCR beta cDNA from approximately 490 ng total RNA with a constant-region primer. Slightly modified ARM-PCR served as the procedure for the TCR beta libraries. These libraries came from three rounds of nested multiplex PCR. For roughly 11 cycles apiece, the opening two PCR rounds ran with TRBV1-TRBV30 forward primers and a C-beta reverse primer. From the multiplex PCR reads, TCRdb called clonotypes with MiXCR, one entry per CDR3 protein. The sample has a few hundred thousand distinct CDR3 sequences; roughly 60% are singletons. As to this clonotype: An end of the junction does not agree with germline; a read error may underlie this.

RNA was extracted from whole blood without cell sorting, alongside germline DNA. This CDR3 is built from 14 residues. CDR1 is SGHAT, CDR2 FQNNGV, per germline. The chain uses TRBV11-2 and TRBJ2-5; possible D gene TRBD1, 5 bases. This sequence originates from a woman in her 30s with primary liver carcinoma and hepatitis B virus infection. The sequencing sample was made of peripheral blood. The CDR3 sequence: CARSLESRAETQYF. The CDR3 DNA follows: TGTGCCAGAAGCTTAGAGTCCAGGGCTGAGACCCAATACTTC. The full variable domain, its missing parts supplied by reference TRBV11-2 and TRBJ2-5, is EAGVAQSPRYKIIEKRQSVAFWCNPISGHATLYWYQQILGQGPKLLIQFQNNGVVDDSQLPKDRFSAERLKGVDSTLKIQPAKLEDSAVYLCARSLESRAETQYFGPGTRLLVL.